These 24 T cell receptor beta chains share one sample of origin, sequenced in a study of glioma-infiltrating T cells after dendritic cell vaccination. Method: immunoSEQ multiplex PCR; TCRdb's copy keeps in-frame clones and lacks some. The sample consists of tens of thousands of clones, approximately 85% of them appearing once. Sequencing was performed on blood, taken before dendritic cell vaccination. These receptors all come from a human donor with glioblastoma.

There are a few counts of this clone. This chain links TRBV5-1 with TRBJ2-5; 10 nucleotides line up with TRBD2. The CDR3 runs 15 residues. From germline, CDR1 is SGHRS and CDR2 YFSETQ. With V trimmed by 0 bases and J by 4 bases, 3 bases remained unmatched. The CDR3 DNA sequence: TGCGCCAGCAGCTTGGCCTGGACTAGCGGAGAGACCCAGTACTTC. Its protein product is CASSLAWTSGETQYF.

A single count supports this clone. The genes are TRBV5-4 and TRBJ2-5, with a weak D call TRBD1 (5 bases). Germline assignment: CDR1 SGHNT and CDR2 YYREEE (reference sequence). This CDR3 is 15 amino acids long. The V end was cut by 1 base, the J end by 1 base, with 11 bases between. The CDR3 bases are TGTGCCAGCAGCTTGTACAGGATGGGCCAAGAGACCCAGTACTTC. This sequence encodes CASSLYRMGQETQYF.

This clone was counted only a few times. CDR3 in amino acids: CASSLDSSGNTIYF. CDR3 DNA sequence: TGCGCCAGCAGCTTGGACAGCTCTGGAAACACCATATATTTT. The rearrangement joins TRBV5-1 to TRBJ1-3; D is unresolved. The germline V and J ends were trimmed by 0 bases and 0 bases, with 4 bases remaining between them. This CDR3 region has 14 residues. Germline values: CDR1 SGHRS, CDR2 YFSETQ.

The rearrangement links TRBV4-1 to TRBJ1-3, with 8 bases lining up with TRBD1. The CDR3 consists of 17 residues. Trimming removed 6 bases from V and 4 bases from J; junction bases left unmatched: 14. Germline V lookup: CDR1 MGHRA, CDR2 YSYEKL. This CDR3 reads CASSYGTGRRRGNTIYF. CDR3 coding DNA: TGCGCCAGCAGTTACGGGACAGGACGCAGACGGGGAAACACCATATATTTT.

This clone was counted only a few times. The chain uses TRBV5-1 and TRBJ1-1, with D perhaps TRBD1 (6 bases). Germline values: CDR1 SGHRS, CDR2 YFSETQ. The CDR3 contains 15 residues. V was shortened by 5 bases and J by 2 bases, with 16 bases between the two germline ends. The DNA of the CDR3 is TGCGCCAGCAGGCGGAATTTACAGGGTAACACTGAAGCTTTCTTT. Its protein is CASRRNLQGNTEAFF.

This chain joins TRBV5-1 and TRBJ2-3; no definite D call. CDR1 is SGHRS, CDR2 YFSETQ, per germline. The CDR3 is 13 residues long. The ends were cut back, 0 bases at V and 3 bases at J, with 5 bases in the middle. The CDR3 nucleotides read TGCGCCAGCAGCTTGGACGGGACAGATACGCAGTATTTT. Its translation is CASSLDGTDTQYF.

This chain connects TRBV4-2 to TRBJ2-3; D may be TRBD1 (6 bases). The V and J ends lost 2 bases and 7 bases respectively, with 16 bases between them. Germline CDR1 reads LGHNA; CDR2 reads YNFKEQ. The CDR3 extends over 15 amino acids. CDR3 region: CASSQRQELPYTQYF. CDR3 bases: TGTGCCAGCAGCCAACGACAGGAGCTACCGTATACGCAGTATTTT.

CDR3 nucleotide sequence: TGTGCCAGCAGCCCGACTAGCGGAGAGACCCAGTACTTC. Its protein is CASSPTSGETQYF. This chain connects TRBV5-4 to TRBJ2-5; 9 nucleotides line up with TRBD2. The V gene end was trimmed by 4 bases and the J gene end by 4 bases; junction bases not matched to a gene: 2. The CDR3 totals 13 residues. Germline values: CDR1 SGHNT, CDR2 YYREEE (reference sequence).

The chain links TRBV5-1 to TRBJ2-2; TRBD1 matches 9 bases. The germline CDR1 and CDR2 sequences are SGHRS and YFSETQ. CDR3 length: 13 residues. J was trimmed by 3 bases and V by 9 bases; bases with no gene match: 3. CDR3: CATRDRDTGELFF. In nucleotides, the CDR3 is TGCGCCACCCGGGACAGGGACACCGGGGAGCTGTTTTTT. Full variable domain (missing parts from reference TRBV5-1 and TRBJ2-2): KAGVTQTPRYLIKTRGQQVTLSCSPISGHRSVSWYQQTPGQGLQFLFEYFSETQRNKGNFPGRFSGRQFSNSRSEMNVSTLELGDSALYLCATRDRDTGELFFGEGSRLTVL.

The chain recombines TRBV9 with TRBJ2-5, with 12 bases that match TRBD2. V was pared by 0 bases and J by 4 bases, with 7 bases of the junction left unmatched. Germline assignment: CDR1 SGDLS and CDR2 YYNGEE. The CDR3 totals 17 residues. CDR3 loop: CASSVGLAGVRGETQYF. CDR3 DNA sequence: TGTGCCAGCAGCGTAGGACTAGCGGGGGTACGGGGAGAGACCCAGTACTTC.

The chain employs TRBV7-9 and TRBJ1-2; possible D gene TRBD1, 5 bases. Germline CDR1 and CDR2: SEHNR and FQNEAQ (reference sequence). Trimming took off 2 bases at V and 6 bases at J, with 13 bases between the two ends. This CDR3 spans 14 amino acids. This chain's CDR3 is CASSLPGGVDGYTF. CDR3 nucleotides: TGTGCCAGCAGCTTACCCGGGGGGGTCGATGGCTACACCTTC.

The rearrangement links TRBV5-5 to TRBJ2-1, with D possibly TRBD2 on 6 matching bases. Trimming left V 6 bases short and J 6 bases short, with 13 bases between. CDR3 size: 13 residues. Germline lookup yields CDR1 SGHKS and CDR2 YYEKEE (reference sequence). This CDR3 is CASTSMGGNEQFF. CDR3 DNA sequence: TGTGCCAGCACCTCAATGGGAGGCAATGAGCAGTTCTTC.

The J gene is TRBJ1-4, the V gene TRBV2, with D uncertain. V was shortened by 7 bases and J by 6 bases, with 9 bases between the two germline ends. From germline, CDR1 is SNHLY and CDR2 FYNNEI. This CDR3 spans 12 amino acids. Here the CDR3 reads CASTLGHEKLFF. CDR3 sequence (DNA): TGTGCCAGCACCCTTGGCCATGAAAAACTGTTTTTT. The variable domain in full, with the rest retrieved from reference TRBV2 and TRBJ1-4, is EPEVTQTPSHQVTQMGQEVILRCVPISNHLYFYWYRQILGQKVEFLVSFYNNEISEKSEIFDDQFSVERPDGSNFTLKIRSTKLEDSAMYFCASTLGHEKLFFGSGTQLSVL.

Note on this clone: Other nucleotide sequences from this sample produce the same CDR3. The chain carries TRBV6-5 and TRBJ1-6; possibly TRBD1 for D (5 bases). This CDR3 region has 14 residues. V lost 2 bases to trimming and J lost 7 bases, with 9 bases between them. The germline V gene has CDR1 MNHEY and CDR2 SVGAGI. CDR3 coding DNA: TGTGCCAGCAGTTACCGAGACAGCAATTCACCCCTCCACTTT. Translating gives CASSYRDSNSPLHF.

This chain links TRBV4-2 with TRBJ1-3; D unclear. The CDR3 spans 15 residues. Germline V lookup: CDR1 LGHNA, CDR2 YNFKEQ. Deletions cut 0 bases from V and 1 base from J, with 7 bases between. CDR3 coding DNA: TGTGCCAGCAGCCAAGAAGACTTATCTGGAAACACCATATATTTT. Translation gives CASSQEDLSGNTIYF.

The chain uses TRBV27 and TRBJ2-5; 13 positions agree with TRBD2. Germline V gene lookup returns CDR1 MNHEY and CDR2 SMNVEV (reference sequence). V trimming: 6 bases; J trimming: 4 bases; junction bases outside the gene matches: 11. CDR3 size: 17 residues. CDR3 in amino acids: CASSPPGLAGNRETQYF. CDR3 bases: TGTGCCAGCAGCCCGCCGGGACTAGCGGGGAATAGAGAGACCCAGTACTTC.

The chain is built from TRBV27 and TRBJ2-3, with a tentative D call TRBD1 (6 bases). Trimming took 0 bases from V and 2 from J, leaving 9 bases between them. The CDR3 sequence is 15 residues long. Per germline, CDR1 MNHEY and CDR2 SMNVEV (reference sequence). In nucleotides, the CDR3 is TGTGCCAGCAGTTTATCGGACAGACCCACAGATACGCAGTATTTT. This translates into CASSLSDRPTDTQYF.

A single count supports this clone. CDR3 amino acids: CASTTGQLYEQYF. The CDR3 bases are TGTGCCAGCACTACAGGACAGCTTTACGAGCAGTACTTC. The chain is built from TRBV6-6 and TRBJ2-7; D perhaps matches TRBD1 (6 bases). The CDR3 is 13 residues long. In germline, CDR1 is MNHNY, CDR2 SVGAGI (reference sequence). V was pared by 7 bases and J by 4 bases, with 14 bases between.

The chain joins TRBV19 to TRBJ1-6, with 7 bases matching TRBD1. After removal of 6 bases from V and 7 bases from J, the junction contained 6 bases not matched to a gene. This CDR3 contains 14 residues. From germline, CDR1 is LNHDA and CDR2 SQIVND (reference sequence). The CDR3 DNA is TGTGCCAGTAGCCACAGCAGGGGGAATTCACCCCTCCACTTT. Amino acid sequence: CASSHSRGNSPLHF.

The V gene is TRBV4-1, the J gene TRBJ2-7; D not resolved. The germline gives CDR1 MGHRA, CDR2 YSYEKL. The CDR3 loop spans 12 amino acids. Trimming took 3 bases from V and 5 from J, leaving 8 bases between them. The CDR3, as DNA: TGCGCCAGCAGCCATAATGTAGACGAGCAGTACTTC. Amino acid sequence: CASSHNVDEQYF.

The chain recombines TRBV19 with TRBJ2-5, with unresolved D. This CDR3 is built from 13 residues. V gave up 7 bases and J gave up 5 bases, with 14 bases separating them. CDR1 and CDR2 (germline): LNHDA, SQIVND (reference sequence). The CDR3 loop is CASISTPGETQYF. The CDR3 bases are TGTGCCAGTATATCGACTCCTGGGGAGACCCAGTACTTC. Filled out from reference TRBV19 and TRBJ2-5, the complete variable domain reads DGGITQSPKYLFRKEGQNVTLSCEQNLNHDAMYWYRQDPGQGLRLIYYSQIVNDFQKGDIAEGYSVSREKKESFPLTVTSAQKNPTAFYLCASISTPGETQYFGPGTRLLVL.

This clone was detected only a few times. The chain carries TRBV10-3 and TRBJ1-6; 9 positions agree with TRBD1. Losses at the gene ends were 4 bases for V and 10 bases for J; bases not matched to a gene: 20. The CDR3 runs to 19 residues. CDR1 and CDR2 from the germline V gene are ENHRY and SYGVKD. The DNA of the CDR3 is TGTGCCATCAGTGGAACGGGGACAGGGCTTGTTGGGGGAGAATCACCCCTCCACTTT. This codes for CAISGTGTGLVGGESPLHF.

The CDR3 sequence is CASSLAPAGGQETQYF. CDR3 nucleotide sequence: TGTGCCAGCAGCTTAGCCCCAGCGGGGGGGCAGGAGACCCAGTACTTC. The chain carries TRBV7-2 and TRBJ2-5; 10 bases are shared with TRBD2. V gave up 0 bases and J gave up 5 bases; unmatched junction bases: 6. Germline values: CDR1 SGHTA, CDR2 FQGNSA. The CDR3 is made up of 16 amino acids.

The chain joins TRBV18 to TRBJ1-5, with D hard to call. The CDR3 is 14 residues long. Germline-derived CDR1 and CDR2 are KGHSH and LQKENI. Trimming stripped 8 bases from V and 9 bases from J, with 20 bases between. The CDR3 DNA follows: TGTGCCAGCGGCCCGGTGGAGGGAAGACTGCCCCAGCATTTT. Translated, it gives CASGPVEGRLPQHF.